The 4 T cell receptor beta chains presented below share a single source sample, sequenced in a study. TCRdb reanalysed the 5' RACE reads using MiXCR and keeps one entry per CDR3 protein. The repertoire consists of under 65,000 distinct CDR3 sequences, with 28% occurring once and the leading ten covering approximately 3.2%. Sequencing was performed on tumor-infiltrating memory CD4+ T cells sorted from the breast tumor. Subset noted: memory CD4+ T cells, CD4+CD45RO+CD25-. Every receptor here comes from a female donor with breast cancer.

V gene TRBV5-1 combines with J gene TRBJ2-3; D ambiguous. Germline V CDR1 and CDR2: SGHRS, YFSETQ. The CDR3 loop spans 14 amino acids. The V end lost 0 bases, the J end lost 0 bases, and 5 bases lay between the germline ends. In DNA form, the CDR3 reads TGCGCCAGCAGCTTGGGATGGAGCACAGATACGCAGTATTTT. Protein sequence: CASSLGWSTDTQYF.

The chain recombines TRBV6-5 with TRBJ2-3; D is unresolved. Germline CDR1 is MNHEY and CDR2 is SVGAGI. This CDR3 comprises 16 residues. V was cut by 2 bases and J by 5 bases, with 17 bases left in between. The CDR3 DNA follows: TGTGCCAGCAGTTACCCCTGGCGGTTGGTGATAGATACGCAGTATTTT. Encoded protein: CASSYPWRLVIDTQYF.

This clonotype appeared a few times. This chain connects TRBV7-2 to TRBJ2-7, with 10 nucleotides matching TRBD2. Germline loops: CDR1 SGHTA, CDR2 FQGNSA. V dropped 3 bases and J dropped 1; count of bases not matched to a gene: 3. This CDR3 is built from 15 residues. The DNA of the CDR3 is TGTGCCAGCAGCTTTACTAGCGGGATTTCCTACGAGCAGTACTTC. Its translation: CASSFTSGISYEQYF. Full variable domain (missing parts from reference TRBV7-2 and TRBJ2-7): GAGVSQSPSNKVTEKGKDVELRCDPISGHTALYWYRQSLGQGLEFLIYFQGNSAPDKSGLPSDRFSAERTGGSVSTLTIQRTQQEDSAVYLCASSFTSGISYEQYFGPGTRLTVT.

This clonotype was counted between two and nine times. The chain joins TRBV5-1 to TRBJ2-5; 7 nucleotides match TRBD2. Germline V gene sequence: CDR1 SGHRS, CDR2 YFSETQ. The V gene end was trimmed by 5 bases and the J gene end by 1 base; junction bases not matched to a gene: 2. The CDR3 is 13 residues long. The DNA of the CDR3 is TGCGCCAGCAGTGGGGAGGGCCAAGAGACCCAGTACTTC. It specifies CASSGEGQETQYF.